Listed below are T cell receptor beta chains from one sample, sequenced in a study of T-cell reconstitution after alpha-beta-depleted transplantation in children. TCRdb re-called the PCR reads through MiXCR, storing one row per CDR3 protein. The top ten clones hold around 2.5% of a sample with around 71,000 distinct CDR3 sequences, just under 7.5% of them seen once. Sequencing was performed on PBMCs from the stem cell graft donor, taken from the stem cell graft. The receptor set was obtained from a human donor who donated a stem cell graft to a child with acute lymphoblastic leukemia. Both conserved end residues are part of each CDR3. A D gene is named only where the DNA matches it firmly. Size values are once, few and many counts, or a class for expanded clones, and some rows have none.

NA,many,TRBV5-1,TRBJ2-5,TGCGCCAGCAGCTTTTCGGCTGGAGAGACCCAGTACTTC,CASSFSAGETQYF
TRBD1,many,TRBV6-1,TRBJ1-6,TGTGCCAGCAGTGAATTAGGGGGCCATAATTCACCCCTCCACTTT,CASSELGGHNSPLHF
NA,many,TRBV5-1,TRBJ2-3,TGCGCCAGCAGCGGCCAAGGTACAGATACGCAGTATTTT,CASSGQGTDTQYF
NA,NA,TRBV19,TRBJ2-1,TGTGCCAGTAGTATAGGGGGGCACAATGAGCAGTTCTTC,CASSIGGHNEQFF
TRBD2,many,TRBV5-1,TRBJ2-3,TGCGCCAGCAGCACGGGAGGACCTAGCACAGATACGCAGTATTTT,CASSTGGPSTDTQYF
NA,NA,TRBV5-5,TRBJ2-5,TGTGCCAGCAGCTTGAACGTCAGTTGGGGGAAAGAGACCCAGTACTTC,CASSLNVSWGKETQYF
TRBD1,many,TRBV4-3,TRBJ1-5,TGCGCCAGCAGCCAAGAGTCAGGGACAGGTCAGCCCCAGCATTTT,CASSQESGTGQPQHF
NA,few,TRBV10-3,TRBJ1-1,TGTGCCATCAGTGAGTCGACGGTTTTGAACACTGAAGCTTTCTTT,CAISESTVLNTEAFF
NA,many,TRBV7-2,TRBJ1-5,TGTGCCAGCAGCTTAGGGGACAAGTATAGCAATCAGCCCCAGCATTTT,CASSLGDKYSNQPQHF
TRBD2,many,TRBV12-3/TRBV12-4,TRBJ2-5,TGTGCCAGCAGTTTAACTAGCGTCGCGACCCAGTACTTC,CASSLTSVATQYF
NA,many,TRBV10-3,TRBJ1-5,TGTGCCATCAGTGAGTCGATTCCGGCGGGCGGGCCCCAGCATTTT,CAISESIPAGGPQHF
TRBD2,many,TRBV12-3/TRBV12-4,TRBJ2-2,TGTGCCAGCAGTTTAGACGCTAAACTAGCGGGTTTGGGCGGGGAGCTGTTTTTT,CASSLDAKLAGLGGELFF
NA,many,TRBV6-6,TRBJ2-3,TGTGCCAGCAGTTACGCTTCGAGGATCGGTTCCACAGATACGCAGTATTTT,CASSYASRIGSTDTQYF
NA,many,TRBV12-3/TRBV12-4,TRBJ1-2,TGTGCCAGCACCTTGGGTTGGGCGGCCTATGGCTACACCTTC,CASTLGWAAYGYTF
TRBD2,many,TRBV4-2,TRBJ2-7,TGTGCCAGCAGCCCGCTGACTAGCGGGAGCTCCTACGAGCAGTACTTC,CASSPLTSGSSYEQYF
NA,few,TRBV19,TRBJ1-2,TGTGCCACTAGGTCTAACTTCTATGGCTACACCTTC,CATRSNFYGYTF
NA,many,TRBV9,TRBJ2-7,TGTGCCAGCAGCAAGGGACGGTTGTCCTACGAGCAGTACTTC,CASSKGRLSYEQYF
TRBD2,many,TRBV10-3,TRBJ2-7,TGTGCCATCAGTGGGGAACGGGGAGCGGGAGTCTTCGAGCAGTACTTC,CAISGERGAGVFEQYF
TRBD2,many,TRBV27,TRBJ2-7,TGTGCCAGCAGTTCGACGCCCGGACTAGCGGGGAATGGCGAGCAGTACTTC,CASSSTPGLAGNGEQYF
TRBD1,many,TRBV27,TRBJ1-1,TGTGCCAGCAAAAGACAGGGGATGAACACTGAAGCTTTCTTT,CASKRQGMNTEAFF
NA,NA,TRBV10-3,TRBJ1-5,TGTGCCATCAGACAGGGTTTGGGCAATCAGCCCCAGCATTTT,CAIRQGLGNQPQHF
NA,once,TRBV9,TRBJ1-3,TGTGCCAGCAGCGTAGGAGGGGATCGGTCTGGAAACACCATATATTTT,CASSVGGDRSGNTIYF
TRBD2,many,TRBV28,TRBJ2-1,TGTGCCAGCAGTTTACCCGGACTAGCGGGAGGGGACAATGAGCAGTTCTTC,CASSLPGLAGGDNEQFF
TRBD1,NA,TRBV9,TRBJ2-2,TGTGCCAGCAGCGTAGAACAGGGGGGCACCGGGGAGCTGTTTTTT,CASSVEQGGTGELFF
NA,many,TRBV3-1,TRBJ1-5,TGTGCCAGCAGCCAAGGGTTAGGGAGCAATCAGCCCCAGCATTTT,CASSQGLGSNQPQHF
TRBD2,few,TRBV11-2,TRBJ2-7,TGTGCCAGCAGCGCGGGACTAGCGGGAGGTTACGAGCAGTACTTC,CASSAGLAGGYEQYF
TRBD1,many,TRBV7-9,TRBJ1-1,TGTGCCAGCATCATGGGACAGGGAGAACCGAACACTGAAGCTTTCTTT,CASIMGQGEPNTEAFF
NA,many,TRBV27,TRBJ2-1,TGTGCCAGCAGTTTATCCGTCCAGAGGCCCTACAATGAGCAGTTCTTC,CASSLSVQRPYNEQFF
NA,NA,TRBV12-3/TRBV12-4,TRBJ1-5,TGTGCCAGCAGTTTAGTCCGCCAGGGAAACAATCAGCCCCAGCATTTT,CASSLVRQGNNQPQHF
NA,NA,TRBV7-9,TRBJ2-3,TGTGCCAGCAGCACGCGAGCACTGGGAAGGGATACGCAGTATTTT,CASSTRALGRDTQYF
NA,many,TRBV4-3,TRBJ2-3,TGCGCCAGCAGCACCGGGACGAGGGAGTCAGATACGCAGTATTTT,CASSTGTRESDTQYF
NA,many,TRBV12-3/TRBV12-4,TRBJ1-2,TGTGCCAGCAGTTCCGACTATGGCTACACCTTC,CASSSDYGYTF
NA,many,TRBV3-1,TRBJ2-7,TGTGCCAGCAGCCACTCCCAATACGAGCAGTACTTC,CASSHSQYEQYF
TRBD1,many,TRBV5-1,TRBJ2-1,TGCGCCAGCAGCGGGACAGGGGAACCCTACAATGAGCAGTTCTTC,CASSGTGEPYNEQFF
TRBD2,many,TRBV10-3,TRBJ2-2,TGTGCCATCACGGGGACTAGCGGGATCAACACCGGTGAGCTGTTTTTT,CAITGTSGINTGELFF
NA,many,TRBV7-9,TRBJ1-1,TGTGCCAGCAGCTTAGGGGAGAACACTGAAGCTTTCTTT,CASSLGENTEAFF
TRBD2,many,TRBV6-2/TRBV6-3,TRBJ2-1,TGTGCCAGCAAACAAGGGACTAGTTCCTACAATGAGCAGTTCTTC,CASKQGTSSYNEQFF
NA,many,TRBV12-3/TRBV12-4,TRBJ1-1,TGTGCCAGCAGTTTCTGGGCAGTTATGAACACTGAAGCTTTCTTT,CASSFWAVMNTEAFF
NA,NA,TRBV28,TRBJ2-7,TGTGCCAGCAGCTTTGGGGGGACGGTCGGTTACGAGCAGTACTTC,CASSFGGTVGYEQYF
NA,few,TRBV4-3,TRBJ2-1,TGCGCCAGCAGCCAAAAAAATGGGCAGGGGGGCAATGAGCAGTTCTTC,CASSQKNGQGGNEQFF
TRBD2,NA,TRBV6-1,TRBJ2-1,TGTGCCAGCGGCGAAGGGACTAGCGGGAGCAATGAGCAGTTCTTC,CASGEGTSGSNEQFF
TRBD2,NA,TRBV14,TRBJ2-1,TGTGCCAGCAGCCCTAGCGGGGCTTATGAGCAGTTCTTC,CASSPSGAYEQFF
NA,few,TRBV19,TRBJ2-7,TGTGCCAGTAGTGCGCGCGCTCCCTCCTACGAGCAGTACTTC,CASSARAPSYEQYF
TRBD1,many,TRBV7-9,TRBJ1-1,TGTGCCAGCAGCTCCGACAGGGAGACTGAAGCTTTCTTT,CASSSDRETEAFF
NA,many,TRBV7-6,TRBJ2-5,TGTGCCAGCAGCTTAATCTGGGGCCCACAAGAGACCCAGTACTTC,CASSLIWGPQETQYF
NA,few,TRBV18,TRBJ1-5,TGTGCCAGCTCGCACGACATTAGCAATCAGCCCCAGCATTTT,CASSHDISNQPQHF
TRBD1,many,TRBV10-3,TRBJ1-2,TGTGCCATCACACAGGGGTTAGCTAACTATGGCTACACCTTC,CAITQGLANYGYTF
TRBD2,NA,TRBV29-1,TRBJ2-5,TGCAGCGTTGAATTGATGTCTAGCGGGATCCAAGAGACCCAGTACTTC,CSVELMSSGIQETQYF
TRBD1,many,TRBV27,TRBJ1-1,TGTGCCAGCAGTTCGCCGGGACAGGGCACAGGGAACACTGAAGCTTTCTTT,CASSSPGQGTGNTEAFF
NA,many,TRBV20-1,TRBJ2-3,TGCAGTGCTAGAGCGACTCAGATTAACACAGATACGCAGTATTTT,CSARATQINTDTQYF
TRBD1,many,TRBV7-2,TRBJ2-1,TGTGCCAGCAGCCGAAACAGGGGTAGCTCCTACAATGAGCAGTTCTTC,CASSRNRGSSYNEQFF
NA,many,TRBV20-1,TRBJ2-7,TGCAGTGCTTTTAGAGACTGGCCGGCCCTCGAGCAGTACTTC,CSAFRDWPALEQYF
TRBD1,many,TRBV27,TRBJ1-1,TGTGCCAGCACAGGGGGCTCGAACACTGAAGCTTTCTTT,CASTGGSNTEAFF
NA,many,TRBV9,TRBJ1-5,TGTGCCAGCAGCCCGGGGGGGGGGGCCGGTCAGCCCCAGCATTTT,CASSPGGGAGQPQHF
NA,NA,TRBV6-2/TRBV6-3,TRBJ1-1,TGTGCCAGCAGTTCCCCTCTCGGAGCCCGGAACACTGAAGCTTTCTTT,CASSSPLGARNTEAFF
TRBD1,few,TRBV7-9,TRBJ1-1,TGTGCCAGCAGCTCCCAACAGGGGGGGAACACTGAAGCTTTCTTT,CASSSQQGGNTEAFF